This TCR beta chain was captured in a study of blood T cell repertoires in COVID-19 (dated by TCRdb to 2018 to 2020). At the level of the whole study: Samples covering the acute and convalescent phases of COVID-19 were provided by collaborators in the United States, Italy and Spain. The material from the prospective study consisted of cDNA or gDNA derived from T cells, B-cell-depleted T cells, or PBMCs. Subjects who had been exposed to COVID-19, were actively infected with it, or had recovered from it provided the deeply sampled blood TCRbeta repertoires that made up the dataset. The repertoires were released in a freely available public database meant as a resource for research on the immune response to SARS-CoV-2. The samples were drawn from two sources: the first 160 participants of the ongoing ImmuneRACE study, and some 1,300 subjects contributed by 6 global collaborators. Sample metadata almost always included a de-identified subject ID, COVID-19 status, age in years and sex. Where HLA class I and class II types were available, the types were taken from metadata supplied by the sample provider, not from assay-based typing. What the work shows at the level of the full study, not this receptor alone: The amount of clinical and demographic metadata varied by source and participant and was provided uncurated.

In the germline V gene, CDR1 corresponds to SGHTA and CDR2 to FQGTGA. Relative to germline, V is 5 bases shorter and J is 0 bases shorter, with 10 bases between their ends. Measured from the cysteine to the phenylalanine, the CDR3 is 14 residues long. Only the CDR3 DNA is retained, 42 bases long and in frame from the first base. Each collaborating institution followed its own protocols to collect whole blood in K2EDTA tubes. Collaborator samples were shipped for TCRbeta analysis as frozen whole blood, isolated PBMCs, or DNA extracted from either sample type. Concerning this clone itself: No antigen is known for it. Base qualities are missing; no much larger clone stands one base away.

TCRbeta CDR3 regions were amplified from genomic DNA using the immunoSEQ Assay, a bias-controlled multiplex PCR. In the authors' own workflow: Nucleated cell counts per sample were estimated from amplification of reference gene primers within the assay. To quantify the absolute abundance of each unique TCRbeta CDR3 rearrangement, sequence reads were collapsed and filtered. For each sample, productive Simpson clonality was calculated as the square root of Simpson's diversity index over productive rearrangements. TCRdb re-hosts the immuneACCESS table, in-frame sequences only. Its copies lack some clones; in the studies checked, an unresolved V gene accounts for under half of them, and the cause for the rest is not known. Clonal size and the V and J genes are those of that table, whereas D and trimming came from the DNA. Recorded for this sample are approximately 300,000 clones; approximately 82% of them occurred a single time. The ten largest account for 1% to 1.5% of the sample.

The rearranged segments are TRBV7-3 and TRBJ1-2; no D gene is confidently identified. This TCR was recovered from a woman aged 45-60 years with acute or convalescent COVID-19. The sample consisted of peripheral blood. The base sequence is TGTGCCAGCAGCCCATGGCCAGCTAACTATGGCTACACCTTC. This codes for CASSPWPANYGYTF.